This TCR beta chain was captured by sequencing in a study of blood T cell repertoires in COVID-19. About the research overall: Samples of COVID-19 (acute and convalescent) were obtained from the United States, Italy and Spain. T cells, B-cell-depleted T cells, or PBMCs provided the cDNA or gDNA that served as material.

In the original workflow: From reference gene primer amplification, estimates of nucleated cell counts were derived. Here immunoSEQ multiplex PCR was the method, and the copy in TCRdb shows in-frame clones only, minus some. The V and J calls and the clone size are those of that table, but D and trimming were determined from the DNA. The sample contains about 160,000 clones, around 77% of which appear only once. Germline CDR1 and CDR2: SGHNT and YYREEE (reference sequence). V was clipped by 4 bases and J by 5 bases; unmatched bases: 5. The CDR3 spans 16 residues. The sequenced sample consisted of peripheral blood. This receptor was identified in a man between 65 and 85 years old with acute or convalescent COVID-19. V usage is TRBV5-4 and J usage is TRBJ2-2, with TRBD2 matching over 13 bases. The CDR3 sequence is CASSHGTSGITGELFF. The CDR3 coding sequence is TGTGCCAGCAGCCACGGGACTAGCGGGATTACCGGGGAGCTGTTTTTT.